The clone carrying this T cell receptor beta chain was seen repeatedly, ten times or more. Its antigen is currently unknown. These data come from a study of T cells after yellow fever vaccination. Study-wide context: Low-cell-number fractions were prepared with SMART-Seq v4 Ultra Low Input.

MiXCR, run by TCRdb on the 5' RACE reads, gives a single entry per CDR3 protein. The sample records about 310,000 distinct CDR3 sequences, around 3.9% being singletons. The ends were cut back, 2 bases at V and 4 bases at J, with 7 bases in the middle. The CDR3 spans 13 residues. Whole-study findings and limits: Re-detected after boosting: most primary clones, about 95% of CD4 and about 90% of CD8.

The chain links TRBV12-3 or TRBV12-4 to TRBJ2-3, with D tentatively TRBD1 or TRBD2 (5 bases each). The material was PBMCs, obtained on the day of the yellow fever booster vaccination. The sequence was obtained from a man aged 18 to 35 who received the YFV17D yellow fever vaccine. CDR3 protein: CASSLRDPDTQYF. Written as DNA, the CDR3 is TGTGCCAGCAGTTTACGGGACCCAGATACGCAGTATTTT.